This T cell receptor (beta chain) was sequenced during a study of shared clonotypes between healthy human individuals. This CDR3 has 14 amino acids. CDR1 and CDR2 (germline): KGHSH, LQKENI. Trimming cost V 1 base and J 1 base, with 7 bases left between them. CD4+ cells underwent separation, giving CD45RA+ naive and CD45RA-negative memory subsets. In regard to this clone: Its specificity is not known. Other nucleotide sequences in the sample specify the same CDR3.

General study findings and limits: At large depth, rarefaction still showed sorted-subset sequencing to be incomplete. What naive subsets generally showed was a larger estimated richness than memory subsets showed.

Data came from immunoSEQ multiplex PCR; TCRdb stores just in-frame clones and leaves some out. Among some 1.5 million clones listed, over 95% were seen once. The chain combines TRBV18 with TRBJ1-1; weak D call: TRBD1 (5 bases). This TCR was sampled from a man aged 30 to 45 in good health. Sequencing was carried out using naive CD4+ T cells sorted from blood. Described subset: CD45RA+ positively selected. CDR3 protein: CASSPLGENTEAFF. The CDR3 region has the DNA TGTGCCAGCTCACCACTGGGGGAGAACACTGAAGCTTTCTTT.